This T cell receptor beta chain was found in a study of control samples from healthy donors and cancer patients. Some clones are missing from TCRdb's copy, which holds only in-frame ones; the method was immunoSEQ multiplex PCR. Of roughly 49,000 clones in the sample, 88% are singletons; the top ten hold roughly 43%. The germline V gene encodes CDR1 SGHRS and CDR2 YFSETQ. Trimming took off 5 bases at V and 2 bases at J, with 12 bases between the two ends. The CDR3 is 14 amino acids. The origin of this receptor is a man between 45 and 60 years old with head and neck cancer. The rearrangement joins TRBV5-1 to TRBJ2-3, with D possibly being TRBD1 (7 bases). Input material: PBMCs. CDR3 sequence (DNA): TGCGCCAGCAGGGAGGGACAGAACACAGATACGCAGTATTTT. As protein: CASREGQNTDTQYF.